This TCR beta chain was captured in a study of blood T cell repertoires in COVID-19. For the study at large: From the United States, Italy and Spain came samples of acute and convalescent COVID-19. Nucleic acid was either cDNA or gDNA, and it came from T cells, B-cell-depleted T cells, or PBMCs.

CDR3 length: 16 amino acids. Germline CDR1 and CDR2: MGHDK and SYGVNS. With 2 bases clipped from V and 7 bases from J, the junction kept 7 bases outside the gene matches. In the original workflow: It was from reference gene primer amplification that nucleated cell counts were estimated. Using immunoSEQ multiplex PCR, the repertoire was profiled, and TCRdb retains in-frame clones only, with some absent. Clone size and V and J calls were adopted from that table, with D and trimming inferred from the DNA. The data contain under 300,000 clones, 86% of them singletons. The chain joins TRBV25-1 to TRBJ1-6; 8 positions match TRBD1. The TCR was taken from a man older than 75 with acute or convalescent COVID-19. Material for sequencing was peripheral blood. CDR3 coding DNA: TGTGCCAGCAGTGAAATTGGGGGACAGGCGAATTCACCCCTCCACTTT. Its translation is CASSEIGGQANSPLHF.